Following are 24 T cell receptor beta chains from one sample sequenced in a study of shared clonotypes between healthy human individuals. Method: immunoSEQ multiplex PCR; TCRdb's copy keeps in-frame clones and lacks some. The data hold about 470,000 clones, with roughly 77% observed a single time. The sample comprised PBMCs. The source is a middle-aged woman in good health. Some clones in this sample may be carry-over from other donors' samples.

J is TRBJ2-3 and V is TRBV27; D not resolved. The ends were cut back, 10 bases at V and 1 base at J, with 6 bases in the middle. The germline V gene has CDR1 MNHEY and CDR2 SMNVEV (reference sequence). The CDR3 contains 11 residues. The CDR3 loop reads CATARTDTQYF. CDR3 bases: TGTGCCACCGCCCGCACAGATACGCAGTATTTT.

This chain joins TRBV5-4 and TRBJ1-2; 11 bases match TRBD1. V shed 4 bases, J shed 8 bases, and the junction held 7 bases outside the gene matches. Germline values: CDR1 SGHNT, CDR2 YYREEE (reference sequence). The CDR3 length is 14 residues. The CDR3 DNA follows: TGTGCCAGCAGCAAGGACAGGGGGCGATGGGGCTACACCTTC. Translated, it gives CASSKDRGRWGYTF.

The chain carries TRBV6-6 and TRBJ2-1; D is undetermined. The V and J ends lost 5 bases and 3 bases respectively, with 11 bases between them. Germline assignment: CDR1 MNHNY and CDR2 SVGAGI (reference sequence). The CDR3 loop spans 14 amino acids. CDR3 bases: TGTGCCAGCAGTCTCGACTCGGACTACAATGAGCAGTTCTTC. It specifies CASSLDSDYNEQFF.

This clone was seen repeatedly, ten times or more. This CDR3 is also generated by other DNA sequences in the sample. The chain is built from TRBV15 and TRBJ2-7; the match to TRBD1 covers 7 bases. This CDR3 has 14 residues. With 1 base clipped from V and 4 bases from J, the junction kept 4 bases outside the gene matches. Germline V CDR1 and CDR2: LNHNV, YYDKDF (reference sequence). The DNA for the CDR3 is TGTGCCACCAGCAGAGGACAGGGTAGTTACGAGCAGTACTTC. Its translation is CATSRGQGSYEQYF. Using reference TRBV15 and TRBJ2-7 for the parts outside the CDR3, the full variable domain is DAMVIQNPRYQVTQFGKPVTLSCSQTLNHNVMYWYQQKSSQAPKLLFHYYDKDFNNEADTPDNFQSRRPNTSFCFLDIRSPGLGDTAMYLCATSRGQGSYEQYFGPGTRLTVT.

The genes are TRBV19 and TRBJ1-2; 7 bases line up with TRBD1. This CDR3 is 14 amino acids long. The V gene end was trimmed by 7 bases and the J gene end by 4 bases; junction bases not matched to a gene: 9. Germline-derived CDR1 and CDR2 are LNHDA and SQIVND (reference sequence). CDR3 bases: TGTGCCAGTACCCGGGACAGTGCCGTCTATGGCTACACCTTC. Protein sequence: CASTRDSAVYGYTF.

This clone was observed a few times. This chain connects TRBV5-1 to TRBJ1-1; D might be TRBD1 (5 bases). The V end was cut by 4 bases, the J end by 2 bases, with 12 bases between. CDR1 and CDR2 from the germline V gene are SGHRS and YFSETQ. The CDR3 runs to 14 residues. The CDR3: CASSHGHLNTEAFF. CDR3 DNA: TGCGCCAGCAGCCACGGACACCTTAACACTGAAGCTTTCTTT.

This clone occurred once. The DNA for the CDR3 is TGCAGCGTGGGGGGGAGTGCGGGAGTTAACACCGGGGAGCTGTTTTTT. Translating it yields CSVGGSAGVNTGELFF. This chain joins TRBV29-1 and TRBJ2-2; 7 positions agree with TRBD2. V lost 6 bases to trimming and J lost 2 bases; unmatched junction nucleotides: 12. The CDR3 is 16 residues long. Germline V CDR1 and CDR2: SQVTM, ANQGSEA.

This clone was seen once. The chain employs TRBV2 and TRBJ2-2, with D tentatively TRBD1 (5 bases). Germline assignment: CDR1 SNHLY and CDR2 FYNNEI. This CDR3 spans 13 amino acids. V lost 4 bases, J lost 4 bases, and 7 bases lay in between. CDR3 sequence (DNA): TGTGCCAGCAGTGTGACAGTCACCGGGGAGCTGTTTTTT. Amino acids: CASSVTVTGELFF.

About this clone itself: An end of the junction does not agree with germline; a read error may underlie this. CDR3 in amino acids: CSARSPATVDF. The CDR3 DNA sequence: TGCAGTGCTAGATCCCCGGCTACCGTGGACTTC. This chain joins TRBV20-1 and TRBJ2-7; D is unresolved. The CDR3 sequence is 11 residues long. Germline assignment: CDR1 DFQATT and CDR2 SNEGSKA (reference sequence).

The rearrangement links TRBV2 to TRBJ1-1; 7 positions match TRBD1. In germline, CDR1 is SNHLY, CDR2 FYNNEI. This CDR3 contains 15 residues. The ends lost 6 bases at V and 1 base at J; junction bases unmatched: 8. The CDR3 here is CASSLWGDRNTEAFF. The CDR3 DNA reads TGTGCCAGCAGCCTTTGGGGGGACAGGAACACTGAAGCTTTCTTT.

The genes are TRBV18 and TRBJ2-5, with D possibly matching TRBD2 (6 bases). The CDR3 runs 15 residues. In germline, CDR1 is KGHSH, CDR2 LQKENI. V was trimmed by 3 bases and J by 5 bases, leaving 16 bases between them. This CDR3 is CASSPPTTSWETQYF. DNA of the CDR3: TGTGCCAGCTCACCCCCTACGACTAGTTGGGAGACCCAGTACTTC. Looking up the rest from reference TRBV18 and TRBJ2-5 gives the full variable domain: NAGVMQNPRHLVRRRGQEARLRCSPMKGHSHVYWYRQLPEEGLKFMVYLQKENIIDESGMPKERFSAEFPKEGPSILRIQQVVRGDSAAYFCASSPPTTSWETQYFGPGTRLLVL.

The genes are TRBV21-1 and TRBJ2-7; the DNA was not compared with TRBD2, the D call given in the table. TRBV21-1 is assigned pseudogene status. The CDR3 consists of 14 residues. CDR3 amino acids: CASSKGGSYYEQYF. The CDR3 DNA follows: TGTGCCAGCAGCAAAGGCGGCAGTTACTACGAGCAGTACTTC.

The chain couples TRBV14 to TRBJ1-1, with TRBD1 matching over 7 bases. Germline CDR1 reads SGHDN; CDR2 reads FVKESK. V shed 5 bases, J shed 0 bases, and the junction held 0 bases outside the gene matches. This CDR3 spans 13 amino acids. CDR3 DNA sequence: TGTGCCAGCAGCGGGACAGTGAACACTGAAGCTTTCTTT. Translation gives CASSGTVNTEAFF.

The chain employs TRBV5-4 and TRBJ1-1; D not certain. Germline V gene data show CDR1 as SGHNT and CDR2 as YYREEE (reference sequence). The CDR3 sequence is 15 residues long. V was trimmed by 3 bases and J by 3 bases, leaving 15 bases between them. The CDR3 DNA reads as TGTGCCAGCAGCTCCCCAGATGTTGGGCACACTGAAGCTTTCTTT. The encoded protein is CASSSPDVGHTEAFF.

This chain uses TRBV27 with TRBJ2-7; 9 bases match TRBD1. V was clipped by 6 bases and J by 5 bases; unmatched bases: 11. Germline V gene sequence: CDR1 MNHEY, CDR2 SMNVEV (reference sequence). The CDR3 runs 15 residues. CDR3 amino acids: CASRAPNRGHDEQYF. CDR3 bases: TGTGCCAGCAGGGCCCCCAACAGGGGGCACGACGAGCAGTACTTC.

Ten or more counts support this clone. The CDR3 reads CASSSAGLQYF. The CDR3 DNA is TGTGCCAGCAGCTCCGCTGGGTTGCAGTATTTT. The V call is TRBV7-8, the J call TRBJ2-3; D ambiguous. Trimming removed 4 bases at V and 11 bases at J, with 10 bases between. Germline CDR1 SGHVS, CDR2 FQNEAQ. The CDR3 is 11 residues long.

The chain has TRBV10-3 and TRBJ2-7, with 9 bases matching TRBD1. From germline, CDR1 is ENHRY and CDR2 SYGVKD. The CDR3 sequence is 14 residues long. V shed 2 bases, J shed 7 bases, and the junction held 6 bases outside the gene matches. CDR3 sequence reads: CAISEGTGYGEQYF. CDR3 sequence (DNA): TGTGCCATCAGTGAGGGGACAGGGTATGGGGAGCAGTACTTC.

The CDR3 is CASSFQPGPAGELFF. CDR3 nucleotide sequence: TGTGCCAGCAGTTTTCAACCGGGTCCAGCCGGGGAGCTGTTTTTT. The chain has TRBV27 and TRBJ2-2; no reliable D call. Trimming left V 3 bases short and J 6 bases short, with 14 bases between. Germline loops: CDR1 MNHEY, CDR2 SMNVEV (reference sequence). The CDR3 runs to 15 residues.

This chain links TRBV29-1 with TRBJ1-5; D might be TRBD1 (5 bases). CDR1 is SQVTM and CDR2 is ANQGSEA in the germline V gene. V gave up 5 bases and J gave up 4 bases, with 9 bases separating them. The CDR3 runs 12 residues. CDR3 sequence: CSVLGDNQPQHF. The CDR3 DNA reads TGCAGCGTTTTAGGGGATAATCAGCCCCAGCATTTT.

The V and J genes are TRBV6-5 and TRBJ2-3, with TRBD2 identical over 11 bases. Germline V gene sequence: CDR1 MNHEY, CDR2 SVGAGI. This CDR3 is built from 16 residues. Germline trimming cut 4 bases from V and 3 bases from J; bases unmatched to any gene: 6. CDR3 DNA: TGTGCCAGCAGTTCTGCCGGACTAGCGGGTACAGATACGCAGTATTTT. It translates to CASSSAGLAGTDTQYF.

In this sample, this clone turned up a few times. The chain links TRBV4-2 to TRBJ2-7, with no clear D. Trimming removed 0 bases at V and 7 bases at J, with 7 bases between. Germline-derived CDR1 and CDR2 are LGHNA and YNFKEQ. This CDR3 has 12 amino acids. The CDR3, as DNA: TGTGCCAGCAGCCAAGATCAGGAGGAGCAGTACTTC. Encoded protein: CASSQDQEEQYF.

V is TRBV6-1 and J is TRBJ1-4, with 7 positions matching TRBD1. The ends lost 6 bases at V and 8 bases at J; junction bases unmatched: 9. The CDR3 runs 14 residues. Germline CDR1 and CDR2: MNHNS and SASEGT. In DNA form, the CDR3 reads TGTGCCAGCAGGCCCACAGGGGTAGGCGAAAAACTGTTTTTT. Its translation: CASRPTGVGEKLFF.

This rearrangement joins TRBV28 to TRBJ2-7; D is tentatively TRBD1 or TRBD2 (7 bases each). The CDR3 contains 17 residues. Trimming removed 2 bases from V and 1 base from J, with 18 bases in between. Germline-derived CDR1 and CDR2 are MDHEN and SYDVKM. As DNA, the CDR3 is TGTGCCAGCAGTTTAGCAGACGTCAGGGGGGGGTCCTACGAGCAGTACTTC. Its protein is CASSLADVRGGSYEQYF. Based on the CDR3 plus reference TRBV28 and TRBJ2-7, the full variable domain is DVKVTQSSRYLVKRTGEKVFLECVQDMDHENMFWYRQDPGLGLRLIYFSYDVKMKEKGDIPEGYSVSREKKERFSLILESASTNQTSMYLCASSLADVRGGSYEQYFGPGTRLTVT.

This clone has only a few counts. This rearrangement joins TRBV10-3 to TRBJ2-7; TRBD1 matches at 7 bases. The ends lost 6 bases at V and 3 bases at J; junction bases unmatched: 14. The CDR3 covers 16 residues. The germline V gene encodes CDR1 ENHRY and CDR2 SYGVKD. The CDR3 DNA sequence: TGTGCCATCAGCCTGACAGGGCCCCCGTCCTACTACGAGCAGTACTTC. Translation: CAISLTGPPSYYEQYF.